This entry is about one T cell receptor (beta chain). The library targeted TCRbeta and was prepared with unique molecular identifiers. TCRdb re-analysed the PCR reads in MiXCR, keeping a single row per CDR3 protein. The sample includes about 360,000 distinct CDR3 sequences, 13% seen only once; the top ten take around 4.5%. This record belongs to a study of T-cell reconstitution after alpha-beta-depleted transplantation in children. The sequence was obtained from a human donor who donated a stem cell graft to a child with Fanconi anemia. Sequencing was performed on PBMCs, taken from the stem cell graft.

DNA for the CDR3: TGTGCCAGCAGTCCCTGGGGACAGGGGAGCTATGGCTACACCTTC. Translation gives CASSPWGQGSYGYTF. The chain recombines TRBV6-1 with TRBJ1-2; TRBD1 agrees at 10 bases. Germline lookup yields CDR1 MNHNS and CDR2 SASEGT. J was trimmed by 4 bases and V by 5 bases; bases with no gene match: 7. The CDR3 sequence is 15 residues long.